The entry below describes one T cell receptor beta chain. This was the immunoSEQ v3.0 assay at survey level. TCRdb's copy holds only in-frame clones and misses some; the assay was immunoSEQ multiplex PCR. The sample holds about 28,000 clones; about 93% are singletons and the top ten take about a tenth. These data belong to a study of long-term antiretroviral therapy in people with HIV. The sample consisted of unsorted PBMCs, taken 6.2 years after starting antiretroviral therapy. The clonotype was recovered from a man aged 35 to 55 with HIV.

DNA of the CDR3: TGCGCCAGCAGCTTGGGGAACGAGATCTATGGCTACACCTTC. This codes for CASSLGNEIYGYTF. V is TRBV5-1 and J is TRBJ1-2; D unresolved. Germline CDR1 SGHRS, CDR2 YFSETQ. CDR3 length: 14 residues. The V end was cut by 0 bases, the J end by 4 bases, with 10 bases between.